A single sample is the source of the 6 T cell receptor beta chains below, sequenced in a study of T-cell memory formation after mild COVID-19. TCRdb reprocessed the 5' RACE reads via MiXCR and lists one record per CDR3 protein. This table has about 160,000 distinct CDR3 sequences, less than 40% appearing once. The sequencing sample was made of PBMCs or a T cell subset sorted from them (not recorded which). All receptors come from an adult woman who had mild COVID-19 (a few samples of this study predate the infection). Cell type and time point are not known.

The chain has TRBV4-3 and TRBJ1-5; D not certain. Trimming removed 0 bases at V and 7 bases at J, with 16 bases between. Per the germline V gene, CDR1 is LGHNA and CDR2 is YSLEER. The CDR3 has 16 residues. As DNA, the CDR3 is TGCGCCAGCAGCCAAGACTTAAGGGCCCGCGGGCAGCCCCAGCATTTT. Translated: CASSQDLRARGQPQHF.

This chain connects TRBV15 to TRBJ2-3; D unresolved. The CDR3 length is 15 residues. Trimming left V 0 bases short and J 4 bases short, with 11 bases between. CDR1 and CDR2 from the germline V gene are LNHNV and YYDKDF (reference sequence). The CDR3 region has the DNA TGTGCCACCAGCAGAGAAAGGAGTACGGCAGATACGCAGTATTTT. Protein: CATSRERSTADTQYF. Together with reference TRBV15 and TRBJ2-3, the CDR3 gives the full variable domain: DAMVIQNPRYQVTQFGKPVTLSCSQTLNHNVMYWYQQKSSQAPKLLFHYYDKDFNNEADTPDNFQSRRPNTSFCFLDIRSPGLGDTAMYLCATSRERSTADTQYFGPGTRLTVL.

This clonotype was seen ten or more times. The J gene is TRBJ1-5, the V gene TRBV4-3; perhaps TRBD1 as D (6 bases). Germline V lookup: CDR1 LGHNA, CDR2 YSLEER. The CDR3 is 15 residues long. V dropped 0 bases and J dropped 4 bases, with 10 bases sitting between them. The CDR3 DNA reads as TGCGCCAGCAGCCAAGATCCACAGGGAAATCAGCCCCAGCATTTT. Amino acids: CASSQDPQGNQPQHF.

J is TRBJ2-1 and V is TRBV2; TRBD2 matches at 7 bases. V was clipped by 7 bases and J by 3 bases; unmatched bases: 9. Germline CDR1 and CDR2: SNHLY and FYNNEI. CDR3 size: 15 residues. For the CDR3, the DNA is TGTGCCAGCACCGACCGGGACTATTTCTACAATGAGCAGTTCTTC. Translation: CASTDRDYFYNEQFF.

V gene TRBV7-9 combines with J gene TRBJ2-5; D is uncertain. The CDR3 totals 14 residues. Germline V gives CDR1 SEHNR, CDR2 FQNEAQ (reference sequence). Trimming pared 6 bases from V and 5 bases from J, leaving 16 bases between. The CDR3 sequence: CASRFPGPGETQYF. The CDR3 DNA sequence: TGTGCCAGCAGATTTCCCGGGCCCGGGGAGACCCAGTACTTC.

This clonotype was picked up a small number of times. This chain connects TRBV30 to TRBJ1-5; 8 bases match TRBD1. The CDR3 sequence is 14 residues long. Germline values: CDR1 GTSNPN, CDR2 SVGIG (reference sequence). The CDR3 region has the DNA TGTGTCATGAAGGACAGGGAAAGCAATCAGCCCCAGCATTTT. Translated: CVMKDRESNQPQHF.